The 17 T cell receptor beta chains reported below all come from one sample, sequenced in a study of shared clonotypes between healthy human individuals. Assay used: immunoSEQ multiplex PCR; TCRdb lists only in-frame clones, some missing. The sample yields more than 2,000,000 clones, 90% to 95% seen once. The sequencing sample was made of naive CD4+ T cells sorted from blood. The subset: CD45RA+ positively selected. The source is a man between 18 and 29 years old in good health.

The V and J genes are TRBV7-2 and TRBJ2-2, with 11 bases fitting TRBD2. Trimming took 3 bases from V and 8 from J; bases not matched to a gene: 11. The length of the CDR3 is 17 residues. CDR1 SGHTA and CDR2 FQGNSA come from the germline V gene. The CDR3 DNA reads TGTGCCAGCAGCTTTTTTCGGCTAGCGGGAGGCCCTGGGGAGCTGTTTTTT. Translated, it gives CASSFFRLAGGPGELFF.

The chain carries TRBV7-3 and TRBJ2-2; possibly TRBD2 for D (5 bases). Germline CDR1 SGHTA, CDR2 FQGTGA. V was trimmed by 4 bases and J by 1 base, leaving 13 bases between them. This CDR3 comprises 16 residues. The CDR3 region has the DNA TGTGCCAGCAGCTCCCGGGGTTTTAGGAACACCGGGGAGCTGTTTTTT. Its protein is CASSSRGFRNTGELFF.

In the case of this clone: Different DNA sequences within this sample yield the same CDR3. Written as DNA, the CDR3 is TGTGCCATCAGTGAGTCGGGTGCAGATACGCAGTATTTT. Translated, it gives CAISESGADTQYF. The V gene is TRBV10-3, the J gene TRBJ2-3; D gene unclear. With 0 bases removed from V and 4 bases from J, the gap between germline ends came to 5 bases. This CDR3 region has 13 residues. Germline V lookup: CDR1 ENHRY, CDR2 SYGVKD.

Here the CDR3 reads CAWTSGIKNIQYF. The CDR3 DNA reads TGTGCCTGGACTAGCGGGATCAAAAACATTCAGTACTTC. The rearrangement joins TRBV30 to TRBJ2-4, with 9 bases that match TRBD2. Germline V gene data show CDR1 as GTSNPN and CDR2 as SVGIG (reference sequence). The V and J ends lost 4 bases and 3 bases, in that order; junction bases with no gene match: 1. There are 13 residues in the CDR3. Looking up the rest from reference TRBV30 and TRBJ2-4 gives the full variable domain: SQTIHQWPATLVQPVGSPLSLECTVEGTSNPNLYWYRQAAGRGLQLLFYSVGIGQISSEVPQNLSASRPQDRQFILSSKKLLLSDSGFYLCAWTSGIKNIQYFGAGTRLSVL.

This rearrangement joins TRBV30 to TRBJ1-6; D is uncertain. V shed 4 bases and J shed 8 bases, with 12 bases lying between them. CDR3 size: 13 residues. Germline CDR1 and CDR2: GTSNPN and SVGIG (reference sequence). CDR3: CAWNGKRDSPLHF. The CDR3 DNA reads as TGTGCCTGGAACGGGAAAAGAGATTCACCCCTCCACTTT. The variable domain in full, with the rest retrieved from reference TRBV30 and TRBJ1-6, is SQTIHQWPATLVQPVGSPLSLECTVEGTSNPNLYWYRQAAGRGLQLLFYSVGIGQISSEVPQNLSASRPQDRQFILSSKKLLLSDSGFYLCAWNGKRDSPLHFGNGTRLTVT.

V and J are TRBV28 and TRBJ2-6; D gene unclear. The CDR3 is 15 amino acids. Germline assignment: CDR1 MDHEN and CDR2 SYDVKM. Deletions cut 6 bases from V and 1 base from J, with 10 bases between. The CDR3 region is CASSLVGSGANVLTF. Here the CDR3 DNA reads TGTGCCAGCAGCCTAGTGGGATCTGGGGCCAACGTCCTGACTTTC.

This sequence joins TRBV7-2 and TRBJ2-7, with D unclear. Germline values: CDR1 SGHTA, CDR2 FQGNSA. V lost 0 bases and J 7 bases, leaving 10 bases between the germline ends. The CDR3 covers 13 residues. CDR3 loop: CASSLASVGEQYF. CDR3 nucleotide sequence: TGTGCCAGCAGCTTAGCTAGTGTGGGGGAGCAGTACTTC.

The chain combines TRBV9 with TRBJ2-5; possible D gene TRBD1, 6 bases. V lost 0 bases and J 2 bases, leaving 14 bases between the germline ends. The CDR3 length is 16 residues. Germline V gene sequence: CDR1 SGDLS, CDR2 YYNGEE. This CDR3 reads CASSVGGTQLQETQYF. CDR3 bases: TGTGCCAGCAGCGTAGGGGGGACACAGTTGCAAGAGACCCAGTACTTC.

This sequence joins TRBV6-5 and TRBJ2-2; TRBD1 matches at 7 bases. Germline V gene sequence: CDR1 MNHEY, CDR2 SVGAGI. The CDR3 is made up of 15 amino acids. Germline trimming cut 2 bases from V and 6 bases from J; bases unmatched to any gene: 6. The CDR3 sequence is CASSYGDRSAGELFF. Written as DNA, the CDR3 is TGTGCCAGCAGTTACGGGGACAGATCGGCCGGGGAGCTGTTTTTT.

To note about this clone: One end of the junction fails to match germline, which may point to a read error. This chain connects TRBV25-1 to TRBJ2-5; D is unclear. In germline, CDR1 is MGHDK, CDR2 SYGVNS. This CDR3 is built from 13 residues. In nucleotides, the CDR3 is TGTGCCAGCAGTGAAATTTCCGTAGAGGCCCAGTACTTC. Its translation is CASSEISVEAQYF.

The chain employs TRBV6-5 and TRBJ1-6, with D hard to call. Trimming pared 4 bases from V and 9 bases from J, leaving 10 bases between. CDR3 size: 13 residues. Germline V gives CDR1 MNHEY, CDR2 SVGAGI. The CDR3 is CASSFTVGSPLHF. The CDR3 bases are TGTGCCAGCAGTTTTACGGTGGGTTCACCCCTCCACTTT.

V gene TRBV19 combines with J gene TRBJ1-5; D is perhaps TRBD1 (6 bases). Germline-derived CDR1 and CDR2 are LNHDA and SQIVND (reference sequence). The germline V and J ends were trimmed by 7 bases and 4 bases, with 14 bases remaining between them. The CDR3 extends over 14 amino acids. The CDR3 sequence is CASMVGAANQPQHF. The CDR3 nucleotides read TGTGCCAGTATGGTGGGGGCAGCTAATCAGCCCCAGCATTTT.

For this clone: The same CDR3 can be traced to other DNA sequences in this sample. The chain has TRBV5-1 and TRBJ2-3, with TRBD1 matching 7 bases. J lost 1 base, V lost 0 bases, and 2 bases had no gene match. The CDR3 sequence is 15 residues long. The V gene's germline CDR1 is SGHRS and CDR2 YFSETQ. In nucleotides, the CDR3 is TGCGCCAGCAGCTTGGAAGGACAGGGCACAGATACGCAGTATTTT. It encodes CASSLEGQGTDTQYF.

The chain couples TRBV14 to TRBJ2-7, with D maybe TRBD2 (6 bases). This CDR3 has 15 residues. The germline V and J ends were trimmed by 4 bases and 2 bases, with 15 bases remaining between them. The germline CDR1 and CDR2 sequences are SGHDN and FVKESK. CDR3 nucleotides: TGTGCCAGCAGCCCCCAAGTACGGGAGACCTACGAGCAGTACTTC. Its translation is CASSPQVRETYEQYF. Full variable domain (remainder filled in from reference TRBV14 and TRBJ2-7): EAGVTQFPSHSVIEKGQTVTLRCDPISGHDNLYWYRRVMGKEIKFLLHFVKESKQDESGMPNNRFLAERTGGTYSTLKVQPAELEDSGVYFCASSPQVRETYEQYFGPGTRLTVT.

The CDR3 nucleotides read TGTGCCAGTAAGGCAGGGGCAACCTACGAGCAGTACTTC. Its protein is CASKAGATYEQYF. The V call is TRBV19, the J call TRBJ2-7; a possible D gene is TRBD1 (6 bases). Germline-derived CDR1 and CDR2 are LNHDA and SQIVND (reference sequence). This CDR3 has 13 residues. V was shortened by 7 bases and J by 2 bases, with 12 bases between the two germline ends. Supplemented by reference TRBV19 and TRBJ2-7, the full variable domain reads DGGITQSPKYLFRKEGQNVTLSCEQNLNHDAMYWYRQDPGQGLRLIYYSQIVNDFQKGDIAEGYSVSREKKESFPLTVTSAQKNPTAFYLCASKAGATYEQYFGPGTRLTVT.

The chain has TRBV10-2 and TRBJ2-7, with a tentative D call TRBD2 (5 bases). Deletions cut 9 bases from V and 3 bases from J, with 24 bases between. Germline-derived CDR1 and CDR2 are WSHSY and SAAADI. CDR3 size: 16 residues. DNA of the CDR3: TGCGCCAGTATAACCCCGGGATTGTCCGGGGACTACGAGCAGTACTTC. Protein sequence: CASITPGLSGDYEQYF.

This chain links TRBV2 with TRBJ2-1; 11 bases are shared with TRBD2. The CDR3 contains 17 residues. The germline V gene encodes CDR1 SNHLY and CDR2 FYNNEI. Germline trimming cut 0 bases from V and 4 bases from J; bases unmatched to any gene: 5. CDR3 residues: CASSEAASSGRYNEQFF. The CDR3 nucleotides read TGTGCCAGCAGTGAAGCGGCATCTAGCGGGAGGTACAATGAGCAGTTCTTC.